The rows below give T cell receptor beta chains drawn from one sample of a study of blood T cell repertoires in COVID-19. The assay was immunoSEQ multiplex PCR, and TCRdb's table has in-frame clones only and misses some. Of 200,000 to 250,000 clones listed, about 85% are singletons. What was sequenced was peripheral blood. These TCRs come from a woman older than 75 with COVID-19, enrolled during active disease. Both conserved end residues are part of each CDR3. The D gene is left open where the match is weak.

d_gene	len	v_gene	CDR3aa
-	15	TRBV5-4	CASSLDRVGSYGYTF
-	16	TRBV4-1	CASSQRGGGVEEKLFF
-	14	TRBV7-2	CASSLYLLRYEQYF
TRBD1	14	TRBV7-8	CASRPTGGDSPLHF
TRBD1	14	TRBV19	CASTWAGQNYGYTF
TRBD1	15	TRBV19	CASNPGQGPNTEAFF
-	13	TRBV2	CASTGGPSTEAFF
TRBD1	16	TRBV18	CASSPQGQGGQGEAFF
TRBD2	17	TRBV3-1/TRBV3-2	CASSPRTSGGFTDTQYF
-	10	TRBV2	CASSRGKAFF
TRBD2	17	TRBV7-7	CASSPSSGDYRYNEQFF
-	12	TRBV7-9	CASSSLGGTQYF
-	13	TRBV28	CASSPTTVHGYTF
-	15	TRBV7-2	CASSSYRTAFYEQYF
-	16	TRBV7-2	CASSQSGGTYQETQYF
-	14	TRBV6-5	CASRHSGRESEAFF
-	13	TRBV28	CASRTLGNQPQHF
-	15	TRBV9	CASSPRPVFGDEQFF
-	12	TRBV29-1	CSVVGGGYGYTF
-	16	TRBV6-6	CASSKGPLGGGDTQYF
TRBD1	14	TRBV15	CATRSGQGVYEQYF
TRBD1	15	TRBV28	CASSPGTGPGETQYF
TRBD1	15	TRBV7-9	CASSKRDRIDYTQYF
TRBD1	15	TRBV19	CATEDRGGGNQPQHF
-	19	TRBV15	CATSSGGARGLPGANVLTF
-	12	TRBV7-2	CASRKGGNEQFF
-	15	TRBV7-2	CASSFTQATYNEQFF
-	13	TRBV27	CASSPFYTGELFF
-	13	TRBV5-1	CASARGANYGYTF
TRBD2	13	TRBV10-3	CATNSGGGETQYF
TRBD1	16	TRBV18	CASSPVGTGSNQPQHF
TRBD2	15	TRBV5-1	CASSLLAGGKNEQFF
-	15	TRBV4-1	CASSLEDSVLYGYTF
-	15	TRBV5-1	CASSLGTGVSYEQYF
-	13	TRBV18	CASSPNRDHEQFF
-	13	TRBV15	CATSQVGNYGYTF
-	14	TRBV3-1/TRBV3-2	CASSSPGFPYEQYF
TRBD2	16	TRBV3-1/TRBV3-2	CASSQVWAGGPGELFF
TRBD1	15	TRBV6-5	CASSPGTGGGYEQYF
TRBD1	15	TRBV18	CASSPSRQGIYGYTF
-	14	TRBV3-1/TRBV3-2	CASSQRASGNEQFF
TRBD1	15	TRBV5-1	CASSTGTGGSLEQYF
TRBD2	15	TRBV28	CASRSGGANTGELFF
-	15	TRBV7-6	CASNPLGGGRNEQFF
TRBD2	14	TRBV3-1/TRBV3-2	CASSLRGGTDTQYF
-	12	TRBV28	CASSLWNGPQHF
TRBD1	15	TRBV15	CATSRQQGAGQPQHF
-	14	TRBV6-4	CASSEGPRRNEQFF
-	15	TRBV28	CASSLQGGKNYGYTF
-	14	TRBV6-5	CASSYSGVNQPQHF
TRBD1	16	TRBV7-9	CASSVQGSLAKNIQYF
-	13	TRBV6-5	CASRRDPNYEQYF